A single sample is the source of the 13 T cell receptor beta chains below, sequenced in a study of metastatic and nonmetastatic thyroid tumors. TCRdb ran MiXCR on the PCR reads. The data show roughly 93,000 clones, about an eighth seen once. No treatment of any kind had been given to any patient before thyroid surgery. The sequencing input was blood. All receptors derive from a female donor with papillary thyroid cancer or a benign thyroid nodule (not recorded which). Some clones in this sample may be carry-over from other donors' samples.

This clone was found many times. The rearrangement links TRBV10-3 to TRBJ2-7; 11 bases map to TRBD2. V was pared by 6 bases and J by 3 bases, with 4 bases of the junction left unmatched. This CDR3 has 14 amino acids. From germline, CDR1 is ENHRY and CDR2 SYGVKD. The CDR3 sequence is CAIRGTSGYYEQYF. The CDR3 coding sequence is TGTGCCATCAGGGGGACTAGCGGTTACTACGAGCAGTACTTC.

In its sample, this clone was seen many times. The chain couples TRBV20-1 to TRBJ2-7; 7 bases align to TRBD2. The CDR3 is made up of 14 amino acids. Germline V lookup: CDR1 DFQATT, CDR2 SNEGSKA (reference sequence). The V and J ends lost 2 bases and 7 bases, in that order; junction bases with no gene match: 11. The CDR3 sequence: CSARKSFREGEQYF. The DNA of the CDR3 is TGCAGTGCTAGAAAGTCCTTCAGGGAGGGAGAGCAGTACTTC.

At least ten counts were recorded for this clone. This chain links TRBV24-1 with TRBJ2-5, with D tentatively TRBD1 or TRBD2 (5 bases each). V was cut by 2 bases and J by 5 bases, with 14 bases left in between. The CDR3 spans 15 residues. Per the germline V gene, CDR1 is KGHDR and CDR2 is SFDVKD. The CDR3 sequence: CATSDSAPRDETQYF. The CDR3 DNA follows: TGTGCCACCAGTGATTCGGCCCCGAGGGACGAGACCCAGTACTTC.

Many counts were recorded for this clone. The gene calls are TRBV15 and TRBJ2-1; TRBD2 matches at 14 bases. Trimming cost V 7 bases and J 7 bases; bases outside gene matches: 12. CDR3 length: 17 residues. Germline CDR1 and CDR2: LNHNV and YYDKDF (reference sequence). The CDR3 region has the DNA TGTGCCACCAAGGGACTAGCGGGAGAAGGGAGTAAAAATGAGCAGTTCTTC. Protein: CATKGLAGEGSKNEQFF.

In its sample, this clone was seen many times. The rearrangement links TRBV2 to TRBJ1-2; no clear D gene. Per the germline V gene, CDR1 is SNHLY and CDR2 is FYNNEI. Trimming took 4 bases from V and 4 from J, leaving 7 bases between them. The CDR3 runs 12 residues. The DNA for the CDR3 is TGTGCCAGCAGTGTCTCCGGCTATGGCTACACCTTC. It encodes CASSVSGYGYTF.

DNA for the CDR3: TGCGCCAGCAGCTTGTCGGGCAGGGGGCGTATTGAGCAGTTCTTC. Translating it yields CASSLSGRGRIEQFF. The chain combines TRBV5-1 with TRBJ2-1, with 8 bases identical to TRBD1. The CDR3 totals 15 residues. The trim removed 1 base at V and 9 bases at J, leaving 9 bases unmatched. The germline V gene has CDR1 SGHRS and CDR2 YFSETQ.

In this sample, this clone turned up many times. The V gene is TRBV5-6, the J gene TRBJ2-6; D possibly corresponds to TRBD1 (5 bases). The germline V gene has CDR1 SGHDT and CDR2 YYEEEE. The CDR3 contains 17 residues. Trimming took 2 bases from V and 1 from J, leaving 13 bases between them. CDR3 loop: CASSFQGLGSGANVLTF. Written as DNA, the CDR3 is TGTGCCAGCAGCTTCCAGGGTTTGGGGTCTGGGGCCAACGTCCTGACTTTC.

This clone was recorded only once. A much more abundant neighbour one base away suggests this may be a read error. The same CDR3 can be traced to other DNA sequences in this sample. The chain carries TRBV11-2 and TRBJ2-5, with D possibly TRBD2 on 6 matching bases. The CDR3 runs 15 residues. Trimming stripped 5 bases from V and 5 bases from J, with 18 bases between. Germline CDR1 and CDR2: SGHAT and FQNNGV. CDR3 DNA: TGTGCCAGCAGCCCCTATGTCGGCGGGGAGGAGACCCAGTACTTC. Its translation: CASSPYVGGEETQYF. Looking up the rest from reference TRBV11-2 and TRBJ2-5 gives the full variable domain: EAGVAQSPRYKIIEKRQSVAFWCNPISGHATLYWYQQILGQGPKLLIQFQNNGVVDDSQLPKDRFSAERLKGVDSTLKIQPAKLEDSAVYLCASSPYVGGEETQYFGPGTRLLVL.

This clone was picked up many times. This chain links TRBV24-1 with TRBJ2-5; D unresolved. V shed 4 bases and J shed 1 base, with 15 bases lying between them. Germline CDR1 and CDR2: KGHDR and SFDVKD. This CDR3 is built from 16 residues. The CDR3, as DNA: TGTGCCACCAGTGACCCCAGCCCCCGGCTCCAAGAGACCCAGTACTTC. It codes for CATSDPSPRLQETQYF.

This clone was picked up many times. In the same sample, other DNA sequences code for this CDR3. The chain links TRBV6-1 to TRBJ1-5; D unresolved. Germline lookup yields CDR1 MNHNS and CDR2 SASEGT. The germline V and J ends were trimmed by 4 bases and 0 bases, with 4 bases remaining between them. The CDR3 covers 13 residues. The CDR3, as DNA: TGTGCCAGCAGTGGCGGTAGCAATCAGCCCCAGCATTTT. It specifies CASSGGSNQPQHF.

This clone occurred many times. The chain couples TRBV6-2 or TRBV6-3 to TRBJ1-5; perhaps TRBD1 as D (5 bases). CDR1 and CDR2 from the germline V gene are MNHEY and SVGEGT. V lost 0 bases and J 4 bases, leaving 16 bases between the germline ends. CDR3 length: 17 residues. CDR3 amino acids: CASSYSPWGGGNQPQHF. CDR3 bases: TGTGCCAGCAGTTACTCTCCTTGGGGGGGTGGGAATCAGCCCCAGCATTTT.

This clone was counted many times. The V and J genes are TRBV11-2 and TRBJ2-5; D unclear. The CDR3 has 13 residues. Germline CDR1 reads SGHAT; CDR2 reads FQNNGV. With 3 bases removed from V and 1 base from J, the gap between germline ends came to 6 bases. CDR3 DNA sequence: TGTGCCAGCAGCTTCGGCAGCCAAGAGACCCAGTACTTC. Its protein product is CASSFGSQETQYF.

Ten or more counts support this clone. The chain's CDR3 is CASSGGVYSNQPQHF. The CDR3 DNA is TGTGCCAGCAGTGGGGGGGTTTATAGCAATCAGCCCCAGCATTTT. The gene calls are TRBV6-1 and TRBJ1-5; possibly TRBD1 for D (5 bases). The CDR3 loop spans 15 amino acids. V dropped 4 bases and J dropped 0 bases, with 10 bases sitting between them. CDR1 and CDR2 from the germline V gene are MNHNS and SASEGT.